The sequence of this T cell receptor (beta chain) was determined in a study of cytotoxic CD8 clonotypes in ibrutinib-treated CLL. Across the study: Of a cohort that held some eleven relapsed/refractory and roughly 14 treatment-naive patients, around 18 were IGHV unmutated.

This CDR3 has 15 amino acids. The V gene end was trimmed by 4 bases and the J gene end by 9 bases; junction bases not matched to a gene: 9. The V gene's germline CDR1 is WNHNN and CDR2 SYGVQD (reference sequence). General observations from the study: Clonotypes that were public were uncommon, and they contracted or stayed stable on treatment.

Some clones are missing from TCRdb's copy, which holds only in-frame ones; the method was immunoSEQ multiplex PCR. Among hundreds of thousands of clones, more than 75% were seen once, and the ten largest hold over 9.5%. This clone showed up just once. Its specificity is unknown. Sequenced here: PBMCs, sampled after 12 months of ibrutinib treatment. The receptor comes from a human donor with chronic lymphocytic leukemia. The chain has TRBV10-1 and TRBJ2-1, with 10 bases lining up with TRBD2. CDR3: CASSGSSGGAREQFF. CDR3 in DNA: TGCGCCAGCAGTGGGTCCAGCGGGGGGGCCCGTGAGCAGTTCTTC.